The present TCR beta chain was sequenced within a study of T-cell reconstitution after alpha-beta-depleted transplantation in children. Unique molecular identifiers were incorporated during preparation of the TCRbeta library. TCRdb re-called the PCR reads through MiXCR, storing one row per CDR3 protein. This table has 300,000 to 400,000 distinct CDR3 sequences, 15% to 20% appearing once. Study results and limitations: Some patients owed their high day-60 TCRbeta diversity to surviving recipient T cells and thymic progenitors. From newly produced T cells came most of the T-cell counts and diversity one year after transplant. Several hundred rapidly expanded clones from non-depleted graft cells reportedly supplied alpha-beta T cells about two months post-transplant.

With 4 bases removed from V and 7 bases from J, the gap between germline ends came to 16 bases. The CDR3 extends over 15 amino acids. Remarks on this clonotype: Antigen specificity is unknown.

Sequences were derived from PBMCs, mostly from graft donor cells, sampled 360 days after TCRalphabeta/CD19-depleted stem cell transplant. This sequence joins TRBV12-3 or TRBV12-4 and TRBJ2-2; no clear D gene. The clonotype originates from a male patient between 2 and 15 years old who had a stem cell transplant for acute lymphoblastic leukemia, so the T cells may come from the graft donor. CDR3 region: CASSSLHPVGGELFF. The CDR3 DNA reads as TGTGCCAGCAGTTCCCTTCACCCCGTAGGCGGGGAGCTGTTTTTT.